These 20 T cell receptor beta chains originate from one sample sequenced in a study of control samples from healthy donors and cancer patients. The repertoire was sequenced with immunoSEQ multiplex PCR; TCRdb's copy has only in-frame clones and lacks some. The sample has about 160,000 clones, 70% to 90% seen once. The sample consisted of blood. All receptors derive from a man between 25 and 39 years old in good health.

The chain is built from TRBV9 and TRBJ2-1, with a tentative D call TRBD2 (6 bases). The germline V gene has CDR1 SGDLS and CDR2 YYNGEE. The V end was cut by 0 bases, the J end by 7 bases, with 14 bases between. The CDR3 spans 15 residues. For the CDR3, the DNA is TGTGCCAGCAGCGTAGACCTTGGCGCGGGGAATGAGCAGTTCTTC. The encoded protein is CASSVDLGAGNEQFF.

The genes are TRBV7-2 and TRBJ2-3; 9 bases are a match to TRBD1. The germline CDR1 and CDR2 sequences are SGHTA and FQGNSA. This CDR3 is 15 amino acids long. The J segment lost 4 bases and the V segment lost 5 bases, leaving 7 bases of the junction unmatched. The CDR3 here is CASSPRDRVPDTQYF. The CDR3, as DNA: TGTGCCAGCAGCCCCCGGGACAGGGTGCCAGATACGCAGTATTTT.

This clone appeared once. The chain carries TRBV30 and TRBJ2-1; the match to TRBD1 covers 7 bases. The CDR3 spans 12 residues. The ends lost 7 bases at V and 6 bases at J; junction bases unmatched: 6. Germline CDR1 reads GTSNPN; CDR2 reads SVGIG (reference sequence). CDR3 loop: CAYRGDPNEQFF. The CDR3 DNA follows: TGTGCCTACAGGGGCGACCCCAATGAGCAGTTCTTC.

The chain has TRBV10-3 and TRBJ1-1; D unresolved. V was shortened by 7 bases and J by 1 base, with 4 bases between the two germline ends. The germline gives CDR1 ENHRY, CDR2 SYGVKD. The CDR3 is made up of 11 amino acids. This CDR3 reads CAIKGNTEAFF. CDR3 sequence (DNA): TGTGCCATCAAGGGGAACACTGAAGCTTTCTTT.

The rearrangement joins TRBV7-9 to TRBJ2-2; TRBD2 agrees at 8 bases. The V gene end was trimmed by 11 bases and the J gene end by 2 bases; junction bases not matched to a gene: 7. Germline assignment: CDR1 SEHNR and CDR2 FQNEAQ (reference sequence). The CDR3 extends over 14 amino acids. CDR3 DNA: TGTGCCTCAGTACTAGCGGTTAACACCGGGGAGCTGTTTTTT. Protein product: CASVLAVNTGELFF.

This chain links TRBV6-2 or TRBV6-3 with TRBJ2-5; D is unclear. Trimming removed 4 bases from V and 7 bases from J, with 19 bases in between. This CDR3 is built from 15 residues. Germline assignment: CDR1 MNHEY and CDR2 SVGEGT. The CDR3 DNA sequence: TGTGCCAGCAGTTTCCACGGCCTACCCGCAGGGACCCAGTACTTC. This encodes CASSFHGLPAGTQYF.

The chain employs TRBV15 and TRBJ1-5, with 7 positions matching TRBD1. The ends lost 4 bases at V and 3 bases at J; junction bases unmatched: 12. Germline V gene lookup returns CDR1 LNHNV and CDR2 YYDKDF (reference sequence). This CDR3 region has 17 residues. The CDR3 region is CATSTTRGTASNQPQHF. In DNA, the CDR3 is TGTGCCACCAGCACCACCCGAGGGACAGCGTCCAATCAGCCCCAGCATTTT.

The V and J genes are TRBV7-9 and TRBJ2-2, with 9 bases that match TRBD1. Losses at the gene ends were 1 base for V and 5 bases for J; bases not matched to a gene: 5. The CDR3 is made up of 16 amino acids. The V gene's germline CDR1 is SEHNR and CDR2 FQNEAQ (reference sequence). Here the CDR3 reads CASSLEGTGRTGELFF. DNA for the CDR3: TGTGCCAGCAGCTTAGAAGGGACAGGGCGGACCGGGGAGCTGTTTTTT.

This chain joins TRBV7-2 and TRBJ2-2; TRBD2 aligns across 9 bases. This CDR3 region has 14 residues. Germline CDR1 and CDR2: SGHTA and FQGNSA. The ends lost 7 bases at V and 5 bases at J; junction bases unmatched: 5. CDR3 coding DNA: TGTGCCAGCATGCGGGAGGGCCGAACCGGGGAGCTGTTTTTT. It codes for CASMREGRTGELFF.

The chain combines TRBV25-1 with TRBJ2-3; tentatively, D is TRBD1 (6 bases). The V gene's germline CDR1 is MGHDK and CDR2 SYGVNS. The CDR3 has 14 amino acids. V lost 5 bases and J lost 6, with 15 bases in between. CDR3 loop: CASSIRGSTDTQYF. The CDR3 DNA is TGTGCCAGCAGTATAAGGGGGTCCACGGATACGCAGTATTTT.

This chain links TRBV14 with TRBJ1-1; the D is unclear. V was clipped by 4 bases and J by 3 bases, with 12 bases between them. The CDR3 has 14 residues. CDR1 and CDR2 from the germline V gene are SGHDN and FVKESK. CDR3 sequence reads: CASSRSYTYTEAFF. The CDR3 bases are TGTGCCAGCAGCCGCTCCTACACCTACACTGAAGCTTTCTTT.

The chain is built from TRBV7-9 and TRBJ1-3; D is unclear. The ends were cut back, 0 bases at V and 6 bases at J, with 12 bases in the middle. CDR1 and CDR2 from the germline V gene are SEHNR and FQNEAQ (reference sequence). The CDR3 totals 15 residues. Here the CDR3 DNA reads TGTGCCAGCAGCTTAGCGGCCGGACTCATAAACACCATATATTTT. It encodes CASSLAAGLINTIYF.

V is TRBV30 and J is TRBJ1-5; D uncertain. The V gene's germline CDR1 is GTSNPN and CDR2 SVGIG (reference sequence). This CDR3 contains 13 residues. The ends were cut back, 0 bases at V and 7 bases at J, with 10 bases in the middle. The CDR3 here is CAWSVRSLQPQHF. CDR3 in DNA: TGTGCCTGGAGTGTTCGGTCTCTCCAGCCCCAGCATTTT.

A few counts support this clone. The CDR3 DNA sequence: TGTGCCACCAGTGGAACAGGAACCTATGGCTACACCTTC. Residues: CATSGTGTYGYTF. The J gene is TRBJ1-2, the V gene TRBV24-1, with a possible D match to TRBD1 (5 bases). The length of the CDR3 is 13 residues. Germline V gives CDR1 KGHDR, CDR2 SFDVKD. Deletions cut 5 bases from V and 4 bases from J, with 10 bases between.

The CDR3 spells CASSSSFGEPSYNEQFF. In nucleotides, the CDR3 is TGTGCCAGCAGTTCGTCATTTGGGGAACCTTCCTACAATGAGCAGTTCTTC. This chain links TRBV28 with TRBJ2-1, with D unresolved. Germline CDR1 is MDHEN and CDR2 is SYDVKM. Trimming pared 4 bases from V and 1 base from J, leaving 17 bases between. The CDR3 runs 17 residues. Full variable domain (missing parts from reference TRBV28 and TRBJ2-1): DVKVTQSSRYLVKRTGEKVFLECVQDMDHENMFWYRQDPGLGLRLIYFSYDVKMKEKGDIPEGYSVSREKKERFSLILESASTNQTSMYLCASSSSFGEPSYNEQFFGPGTRLTVL.

In this sample, this clone turned up once. The chain joins TRBV6-7 to TRBJ2-3, with D tentatively TRBD1 (6 bases). TRBV6-7 belongs to the ORF category, with a function that is uncertain. Trimming left V 11 bases short and J 3 bases short, with 15 bases between. CDR3 length: 13 amino acids. CDR3 protein: CACYRDQTDTQYF. CDR3 nucleotide sequence: TGTGCCTGTTACAGGGATCAAACAGATACGCAGTATTTT.

The V call is TRBV5-1, the J call TRBJ1-5; the D gene is possibly TRBD1 (5 bases). CDR3 length: 15 residues. The germline V gene encodes CDR1 SGHRS and CDR2 YFSETQ. Trimming took 4 bases from V and 4 from J, leaving 15 bases between them. This CDR3 is CASSLGEGRNQPQHF. The CDR3 nucleotides read TGCGCCAGCAGCCTGGGGGAGGGGAGGAATCAGCCCCAGCATTTT.

The V gene is TRBV5-6, the J gene TRBJ1-5; 9 nucleotides match TRBD1. J gave up 8 bases and V 4 bases, and 10 bases lay outside the gene matches. Per the germline V gene, CDR1 is SGHDT and CDR2 is YYEEEE. The CDR3 contains 15 residues. As DNA, the CDR3 is TGTGCCAGCAGCCGGAGGCTGACAGGGGGGGAGCCCCAGCATTTT. Its translation: CASSRRLTGGEPQHF.

This chain joins TRBV7-3 and TRBJ1-2; 7 bases match TRBD1. This CDR3 comprises 15 residues. Looked up from germline, CDR1 is SGHTA and CDR2 is FQGTGA. V was pared by 1 base and J by 6 bases, with 8 bases of the junction left unmatched. CDR3 in amino acids: CASSLSGGQKDGYTF. The DNA of the CDR3 is TGTGCCAGCAGCTTAAGCGGGGGACAGAAAGATGGCTACACCTTC.

The chain joins TRBV2 to TRBJ2-5; tentative D call: TRBD2 (5 bases). Germline V lookup: CDR1 SNHLY, CDR2 FYNNEI. The CDR3 loop spans 15 amino acids. The germline V and J ends were trimmed by 4 bases and 4 bases, with 16 bases remaining between them. Here the CDR3 DNA reads TGTGCCAGCAGTGGTGTGGGAGAGGCTGGAGAGACCCAGTACTTC. It encodes CASSGVGEAGETQYF.